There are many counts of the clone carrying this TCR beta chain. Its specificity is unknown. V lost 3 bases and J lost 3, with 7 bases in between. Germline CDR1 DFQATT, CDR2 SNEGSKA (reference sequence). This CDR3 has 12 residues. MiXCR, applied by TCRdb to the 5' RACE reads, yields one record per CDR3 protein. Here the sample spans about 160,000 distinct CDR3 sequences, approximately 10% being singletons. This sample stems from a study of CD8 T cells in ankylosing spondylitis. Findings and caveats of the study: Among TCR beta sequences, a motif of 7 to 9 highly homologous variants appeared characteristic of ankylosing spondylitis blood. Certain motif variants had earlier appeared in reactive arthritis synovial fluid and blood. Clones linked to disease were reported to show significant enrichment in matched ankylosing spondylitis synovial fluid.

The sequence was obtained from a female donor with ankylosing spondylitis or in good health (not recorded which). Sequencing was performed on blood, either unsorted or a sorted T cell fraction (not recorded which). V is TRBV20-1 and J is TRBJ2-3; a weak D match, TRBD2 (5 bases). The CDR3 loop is CSARGVTDTQYF. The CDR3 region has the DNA TGCAGTGCTAGGGGAGTGACAGATACGCAGTATTTT.